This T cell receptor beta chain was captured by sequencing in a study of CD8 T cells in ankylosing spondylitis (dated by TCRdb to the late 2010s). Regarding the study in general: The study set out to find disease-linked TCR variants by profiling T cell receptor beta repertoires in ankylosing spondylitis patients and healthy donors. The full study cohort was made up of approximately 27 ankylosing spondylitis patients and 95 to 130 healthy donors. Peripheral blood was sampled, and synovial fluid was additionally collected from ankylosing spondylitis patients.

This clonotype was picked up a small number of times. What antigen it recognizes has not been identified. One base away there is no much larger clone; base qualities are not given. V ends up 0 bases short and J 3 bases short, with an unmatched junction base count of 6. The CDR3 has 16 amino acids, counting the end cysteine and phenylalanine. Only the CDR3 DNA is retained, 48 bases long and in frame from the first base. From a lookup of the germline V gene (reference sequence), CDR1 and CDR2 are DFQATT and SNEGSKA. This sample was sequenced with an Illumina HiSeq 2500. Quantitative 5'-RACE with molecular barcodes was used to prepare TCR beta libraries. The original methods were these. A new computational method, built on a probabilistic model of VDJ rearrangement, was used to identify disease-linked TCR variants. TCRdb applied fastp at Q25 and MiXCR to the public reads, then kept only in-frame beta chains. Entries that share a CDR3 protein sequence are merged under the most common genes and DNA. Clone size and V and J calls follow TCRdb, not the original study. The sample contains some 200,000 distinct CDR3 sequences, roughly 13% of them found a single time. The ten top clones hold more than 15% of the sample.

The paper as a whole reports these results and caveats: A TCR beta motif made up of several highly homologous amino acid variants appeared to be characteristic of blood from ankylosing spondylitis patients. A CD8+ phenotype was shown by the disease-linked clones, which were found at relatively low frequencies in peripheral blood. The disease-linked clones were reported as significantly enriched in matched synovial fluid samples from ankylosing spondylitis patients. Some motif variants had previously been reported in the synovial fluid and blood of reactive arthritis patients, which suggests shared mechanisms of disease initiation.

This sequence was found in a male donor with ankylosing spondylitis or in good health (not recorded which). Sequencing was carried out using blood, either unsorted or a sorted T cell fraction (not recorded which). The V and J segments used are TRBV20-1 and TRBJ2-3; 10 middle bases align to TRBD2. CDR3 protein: CSARDKSSGRTDTQYF. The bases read TGCAGTGCTAGAGATAAATCTAGCGGGAGAACAGATACGCAGTATTTT.